Listed here are 26 T cell receptor beta chains from one sample, sequenced in a study of CD8 T cells in Susac syndrome. Random hexamers were used to reverse transcribe an amount of about 0.45 to 1 ug RNA. TCRdb processed the immunoSEQ multiplex PCR reads anew with MiXCR; each CDR3 protein has one entry. Here the sample spans about 130,000 distinct CDR3 sequences, 95% being singletons. The specimen was CD8+ T cells from PBMCs. These receptors all come from a human donor with Susac syndrome.

The rearrangement uses TRBV21-1 and TRBJ1-2; no check of the table's D call, TRBD1, against the DNA was made. TRBV21-1 is deemed a pseudogene. This CDR3 contains 15 residues. CDR3 nucleotide sequence: TGTGCCAGCAGCTATACCGGGCCGCGGCGGGATGGCTACACCTTC. It codes for CASSYTGPRRDGYTF.

The V call is TRBV20-1, the J call TRBJ2-2; D may be TRBD2 (5 bases). Trimming removed 7 bases from V and 0 bases from J, with 9 bases in between. Per the germline V gene, CDR1 is DFQATT and CDR2 is SNEGSKA (reference sequence). The CDR3 spans 13 residues. The CDR3 DNA follows: TGCAGTGGTTCTAGCCCGAACACCGGGGAGCTGTTTTTT. Translating it yields CSGSSPNTGELFF.

The chain links TRBV2 to TRBJ2-7; 8 bases map to TRBD2. The germline gives CDR1 SNHLY, CDR2 FYNNEI. CDR3 length: 16 residues. J gave up 2 bases and V 2 bases, and 8 bases lay outside the gene matches. The CDR3 nucleotides are TGTGCCAGCAGTGAATCTCCGACTAGCGCCGCCTACGAGCAGTACTTC. Translation: CASSESPTSAAYEQYF. Drawing the rest from reference TRBV2 and TRBJ2-7, the complete variable domain is EPEVTQTPSHQVTQMGQEVILRCVPISNHLYFYWYRQILGQKVEFLVSFYNNEISEKSEIFDDQFSVERPDGSNFTLKIRSTKLEDSAMYFCASSESPTSAAYEQYFGPGTRLTVT.

This clonotype appeared a few times. The rearrangement links TRBV28 to TRBJ2-5; D remains ambiguous. This CDR3 is built from 12 residues. The V and J ends lost 3 bases and 5 bases respectively, with 7 bases between them. Germline CDR1 MDHEN, CDR2 SYDVKM. The CDR3, as DNA: TGTGCCAGCAGTTTGGGCTTGGAGACCCAGTACTTC. Translation gives CASSLGLETQYF.

This chain connects TRBV19 to TRBJ2-7; the D is unclear. Per the germline V gene, CDR1 is LNHDA and CDR2 is SQIVND (reference sequence). The V end lost 2 bases, the J end lost 5 bases, and 4 bases lay between the germline ends. The CDR3 has 11 amino acids. Here the CDR3 DNA reads TGTGCCAGTAGTATAAGCAACGAGCAGTACTTC. It yields the protein CASSISNEQYF.

CDR3: CASSQDRGLNQPQHF. As DNA, the CDR3 is TGCGCCAGCAGCCAAGACAGAGGTCTCAATCAGCCCCAGCATTTT. This sequence joins TRBV4-1 and TRBJ1-5; D is ambiguous. The germline CDR1 and CDR2 sequences are MGHRA and YSYEKL. This CDR3 comprises 15 residues. The V and J ends lost 0 bases and 3 bases respectively, with 9 bases between them.

The chain is built from TRBV20-1 and TRBJ2-1, with no clear D. This CDR3 contains 15 residues. Germline lookup yields CDR1 DFQATT and CDR2 SNEGSKA (reference sequence). V lost 0 bases and J lost 3, with 12 bases in between. The CDR3 region is CSARDPISNYNEQFF. In DNA, the CDR3 is TGCAGTGCTAGAGATCCAATCTCTAACTACAATGAGCAGTTCTTC.

The chain couples TRBV4-1 to TRBJ2-1; 13 positions match TRBD2. With 4 bases clipped from V and 4 bases from J, the junction kept 7 bases outside the gene matches. This CDR3 is 17 amino acids long. Per the germline V gene, CDR1 is MGHRA and CDR2 is YSYEKL. The chain's CDR3 is CASSLTLAGGSYNEQFF. DNA of the CDR3: TGCGCCAGCAGCCTAACACTAGCGGGAGGGAGTTACAATGAGCAGTTCTTC.

V usage is TRBV20-1 and J usage is TRBJ2-1; D is uncertain. This CDR3 contains 14 residues. Germline lookup yields CDR1 DFQATT and CDR2 SNEGSKA (reference sequence). V lost 4 bases and J 0 bases, leaving 10 bases between the germline ends. The CDR3 is CSAILRGSYNEQFF. CDR3 DNA sequence: TGCAGTGCTATTCTCCGCGGCTCCTACAATGAGCAGTTCTTC.

V gene TRBV7-9 combines with J gene TRBJ1-1; D uncertain. CDR1 SEHNR and CDR2 FQNEAQ come from the germline V gene (reference sequence). This CDR3 has 13 residues. The V gene lost 1 base and the J gene lost 4 bases, with 7 bases spanning the gap. The CDR3 protein is CASSLGPSTEAFF. The CDR3 nucleotides read TGTGCCAGCAGCTTAGGGCCCTCCACTGAAGCTTTCTTT.

The chain recombines TRBV4-2 with TRBJ2-3; 11 positions agree with TRBD2. The CDR3 has 16 amino acids. Germline V CDR1 and CDR2: LGHNA, YNFKEQ. V lost 6 bases to trimming and J lost 3 bases; unmatched junction nucleotides: 8. The CDR3 region is CASSGGTSGPTDTQYF. The CDR3 DNA reads as TGTGCCAGCAGTGGAGGGACTAGCGGCCCAACAGATACGCAGTATTTT.

The chain is built from TRBV29-1 and TRBJ1-1; a weak D match, TRBD1 (5 bases). V lost 7 bases and J 1 base, leaving 19 bases between the germline ends. The CDR3 runs to 15 residues. Per the germline V gene, CDR1 is SQVTM and CDR2 is ANQGSEA. In DNA form, the CDR3 reads TGCAGCGGGAGGGGTGGGCCCAGACGGAACACTGAAGCTTTCTTT. Its translation: CSGRGGPRRNTEAFF.

The chain couples TRBV29-1 to TRBJ2-1; D is ambiguous. The germline gives CDR1 SQVTM, CDR2 ANQGSEA. Between the trimmed V and J ends, which lost 3 bases and 9 bases, there was a span of 9 bases. The CDR3 totals 11 residues. The CDR3 DNA reads as TGCAGCGTTGACTCAGGATCTGAGCAGTTCTTC. Translated, it gives CSVDSGSEQFF.

The chain links TRBV18 to TRBJ1-4, with 8 bases fitting TRBD1. Germline CDR1 is KGHSH and CDR2 is LQKENI. V was clipped by 3 bases and J by 8 bases; unmatched bases: 14. The CDR3 has 17 amino acids. CDR3 nucleotides: TGTGCCAGCTCACCGATTTACAGGGGGAGCAAGGAAGAAAAACTGTTTTTT. Its protein product is CASSPIYRGSKEEKLFF.

V is TRBV9 and J is TRBJ2-5; the D is unclear. The CDR3 runs 14 residues. Germline assignment: CDR1 SGDLS and CDR2 YYNGEE. Trimming left V 5 bases short and J 3 bases short, with 14 bases between. In DNA form, the CDR3 reads TGTGCCAGCAGTCTAGAGAACGGAAAAGAGACCCAGTACTTC. Translating it yields CASSLENGKETQYF.

Written as DNA, the CDR3 is TGTGCCAGCAGCTTTAACACCGGGGAGCTGTTTTTT. It translates to CASSFNTGELFF. The chain is built from TRBV5-6 and TRBJ2-2; D is undetermined. Trimming left V 2 bases short and J 2 bases short, with 1 base between. Germline CDR1 is SGHDT and CDR2 is YYEEEE. The CDR3 has 12 amino acids.

The chain is built from TRBV4-1 and TRBJ1-1; a possible D gene is TRBD1 (5 bases). Per the germline V gene, CDR1 is MGHRA and CDR2 is YSYEKL. The V end lost 0 bases, the J end lost 4 bases, and 12 bases lay between the germline ends. The length of the CDR3 is 15 residues. In DNA form, the CDR3 reads TGCGCCAGCAGCCAAGACCCAGGGTCAGCCACTGAAGCTTTCTTT. Translating gives CASSQDPGSATEAFF.

This chain links TRBV30 with TRBJ1-1, with D possibly TRBD1 on 5 matching bases. V lost 1 base and J 6 bases, leaving 6 bases between the germline ends. From germline, CDR1 is GTSNPN and CDR2 SVGIG (reference sequence). CDR3 length: 11 amino acids. CDR3 coding DNA: TGTGCCTGGAGTGGGGGACCTGAAGCTTTCTTT. This sequence encodes CAWSGGPEAFF. Drawing the rest from reference TRBV30 and TRBJ1-1, the complete variable domain is SQTIHQWPATLVQPVGSPLSLECTVEGTSNPNLYWYRQAAGRGLQLLFYSVGIGQISSEVPQNLSASRPQDRQFILSSKKLLLSDSGFYLCAWSGGPEAFFGQGTRLTVV.

This chain joins TRBV6-5 and TRBJ2-3, with D uncertain. Germline-derived CDR1 and CDR2 are MNHEY and SVGAGI. V was pared by 0 bases and J by 5 bases, with 9 bases between. CDR3 length: 14 residues. This CDR3 reads CASSYSSWVDTQYF. Written as DNA, the CDR3 is TGTGCCAGCAGTTACTCGTCTTGGGTAGATACGCAGTATTTT.

The chain is built from TRBV27 and TRBJ1-5; D not certain. Trimming pared 7 bases from V and 0 bases from J, leaving 10 bases between. Germline values: CDR1 MNHEY, CDR2 SMNVEV (reference sequence). This CDR3 spans 14 amino acids. Here the CDR3 reads CASMKFDSNQPQHF. DNA for the CDR3: TGTGCCAGCATGAAGTTCGATAGCAATCAGCCCCAGCATTTT.

This chain links TRBV29-1 with TRBJ2-7; D is uncertain. Trimming took off 2 bases at V and 2 bases at J, with 13 bases between the two ends. This CDR3 has 14 amino acids. Germline V CDR1 and CDR2: SQVTM, ANQGSEA. CDR3 loop: CSVESEIEAYEQYF. CDR3 nucleotides: TGCAGCGTTGAATCGGAGATAGAGGCCTACGAGCAGTACTTC.

The V call is TRBV14, the J call TRBJ2-3, with TRBD2 identical over 12 bases. The CDR3 contains 16 residues. Per the germline V gene, CDR1 is SGHDN and CDR2 is FVKESK. Unmatched junction bases numbered 2, after V lost 4 bases and J lost 0 bases. This CDR3 is CASSRLAGDSTDTQYF. As DNA, the CDR3 is TGTGCCAGCAGCCGACTAGCGGGAGATAGCACAGATACGCAGTATTTT. The full variable domain, with the rest looked up from reference TRBV14 and TRBJ2-3, is EAGVTQFPSHSVIEKGQTVTLRCDPISGHDNLYWYRRVMGKEIKFLLHFVKESKQDESGMPNNRFLAERTGGTYSTLKVQPAELEDSGVYFCASSRLAGDSTDTQYFGPGTRLTVL.

The J gene is TRBJ2-1, the V gene TRBV29-1; D gene unclear. Germline values: CDR1 SQVTM, CDR2 ANQGSEA. Trimming stripped 8 bases from V and 0 bases from J, with 17 bases between. The CDR3 spans 15 residues. CDR3 sequence (DNA): TGCAGCATAGTAGAGCCTAAGAGCTCCTACAATGAGCAGTTCTTC. This gives the protein CSIVEPKSSYNEQFF.

The rearrangement uses TRBV6-6 and TRBJ2-7; D is ambiguous. The CDR3 contains 12 residues. Germline values: CDR1 MNHNY, CDR2 SVGAGI (reference sequence). V was clipped by 6 bases and J by 2 bases, with 8 bases between them. The CDR3 DNA follows: TGTGCCAGCAGCTCAAACACCTACGAGCAGTACTTC. It encodes CASSSNTYEQYF.

This chain links TRBV20-1 with TRBJ2-7, with 7 bases identical to TRBD1. Germline V gene lookup returns CDR1 DFQATT and CDR2 SNEGSKA (reference sequence). This CDR3 contains 14 residues. J lost 5 bases, V lost 5 bases, and 12 bases had no gene match. CDR3 bases: TGCAGTGCTTTCACAGGGGCCCTCTTGAACGAGCAGTACTTC. It codes for CSAFTGALLNEQYF.

This chain uses TRBV30 with TRBJ2-7; D may be TRBD2 (6 bases). CDR3 length equals 13 residues. Germline values: CDR1 GTSNPN, CDR2 SVGIG (reference sequence). V lost 1 base and J lost 6, with 13 bases in between. This CDR3 reads CAWSGGLGGEQYF. For the CDR3, the DNA is TGTGCCTGGAGTGGAGGGTTGGGAGGCGAGCAGTACTTC.